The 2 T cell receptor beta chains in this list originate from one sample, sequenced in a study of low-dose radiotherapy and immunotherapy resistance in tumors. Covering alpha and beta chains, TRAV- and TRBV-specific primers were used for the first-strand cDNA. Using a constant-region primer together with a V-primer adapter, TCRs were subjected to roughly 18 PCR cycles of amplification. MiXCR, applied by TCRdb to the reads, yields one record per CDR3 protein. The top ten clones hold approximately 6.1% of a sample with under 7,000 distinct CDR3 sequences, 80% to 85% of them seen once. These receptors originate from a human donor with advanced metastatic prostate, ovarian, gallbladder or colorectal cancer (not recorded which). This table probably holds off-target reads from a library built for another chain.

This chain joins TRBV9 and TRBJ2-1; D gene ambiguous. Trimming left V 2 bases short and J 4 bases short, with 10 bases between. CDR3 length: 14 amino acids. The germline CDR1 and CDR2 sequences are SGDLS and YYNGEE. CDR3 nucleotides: TGTGCCAGCAGCGTGGACCACGGGTACAATGAGCAGTTCTTC. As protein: CASSVDHGYNEQFF. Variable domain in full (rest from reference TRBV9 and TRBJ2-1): DSGVTQTPKHLITATGQRVTLRCSPRSGDLSVYWYQQSLDQGLQFLIQYYNGEERAKGNILERFSAQQFPDLHSELNLSSLELGDSALYFCASSVDHGYNEQFFGPGTRLTVL.

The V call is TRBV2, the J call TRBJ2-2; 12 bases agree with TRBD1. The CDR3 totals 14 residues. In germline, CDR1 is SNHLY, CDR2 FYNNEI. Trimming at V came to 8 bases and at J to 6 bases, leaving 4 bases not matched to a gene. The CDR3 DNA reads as TGTGCCAGCGAAGGGACAGGGGGCCCCGGGGAGCTGTTTTTT. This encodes CASEGTGGPGELFF. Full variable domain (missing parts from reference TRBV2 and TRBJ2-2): EPEVTQTPSHQVTQMGQEVILRCVPISNHLYFYWYRQILGQKVEFLVSFYNNEISEKSEIFDDQFSVERPDGSNFTLKIRSTKLEDSAMYFCASEGTGGPGELFFGEGSRLTVL.